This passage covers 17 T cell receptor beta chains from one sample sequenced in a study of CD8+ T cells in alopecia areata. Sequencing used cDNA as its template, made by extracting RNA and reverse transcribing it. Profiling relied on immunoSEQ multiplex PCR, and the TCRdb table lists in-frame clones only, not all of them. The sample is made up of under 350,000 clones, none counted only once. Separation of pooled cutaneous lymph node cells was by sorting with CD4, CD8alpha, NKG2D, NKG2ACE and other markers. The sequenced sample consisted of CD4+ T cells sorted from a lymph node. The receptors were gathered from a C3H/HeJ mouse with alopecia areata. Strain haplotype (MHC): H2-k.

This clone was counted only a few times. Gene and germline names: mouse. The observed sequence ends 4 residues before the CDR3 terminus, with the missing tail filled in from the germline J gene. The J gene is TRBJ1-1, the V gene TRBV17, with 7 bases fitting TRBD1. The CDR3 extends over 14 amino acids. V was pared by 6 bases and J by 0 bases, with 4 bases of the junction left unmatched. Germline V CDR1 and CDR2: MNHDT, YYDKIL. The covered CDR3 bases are TGTGCTAGCAGGAGACAGGGTGCAAACACA. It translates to CASRRQGANT. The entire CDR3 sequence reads CASRRQGANTEVFF.

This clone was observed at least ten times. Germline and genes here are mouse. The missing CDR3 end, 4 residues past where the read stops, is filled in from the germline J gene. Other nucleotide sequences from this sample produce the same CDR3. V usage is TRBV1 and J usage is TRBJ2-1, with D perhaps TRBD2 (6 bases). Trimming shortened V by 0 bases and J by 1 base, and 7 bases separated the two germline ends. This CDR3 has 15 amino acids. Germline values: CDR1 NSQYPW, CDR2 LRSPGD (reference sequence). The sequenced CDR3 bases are TGCACCTGCAGTGCAGATGGGGGAAACTATGCT. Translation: CTCSADGGNYA. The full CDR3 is CTCSADGGNYAEQFF.

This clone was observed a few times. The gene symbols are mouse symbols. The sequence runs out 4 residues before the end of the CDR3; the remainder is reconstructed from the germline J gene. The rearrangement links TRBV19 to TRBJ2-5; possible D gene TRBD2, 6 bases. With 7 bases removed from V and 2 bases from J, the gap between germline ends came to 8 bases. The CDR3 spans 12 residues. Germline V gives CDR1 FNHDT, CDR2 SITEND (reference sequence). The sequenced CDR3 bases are TGTGCCAGCCGGGACTTCCAAGAC. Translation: CASRDFQD. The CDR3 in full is CASRDFQDTQYF. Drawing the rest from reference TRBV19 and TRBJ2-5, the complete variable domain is GGIITQTPKFLIGQEGQKLTLKCQQNFNHDTMYWYRQDSGKGLRLIYYSITENDLQKGDLSEGYDASREKKSSFSLTVTSAQKNEMAVFLCASRDFQDTQYFGPGTRLLVL.

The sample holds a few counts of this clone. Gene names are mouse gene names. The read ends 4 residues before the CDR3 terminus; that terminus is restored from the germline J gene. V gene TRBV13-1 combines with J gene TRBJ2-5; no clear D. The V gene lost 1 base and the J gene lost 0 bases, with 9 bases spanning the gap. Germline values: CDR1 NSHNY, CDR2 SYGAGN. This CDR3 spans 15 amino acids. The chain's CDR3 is CASSDPGVNQDTQYF. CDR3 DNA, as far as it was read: TGTGCCAGCAGTGATCCTGGAGTTAACCAAGAC.

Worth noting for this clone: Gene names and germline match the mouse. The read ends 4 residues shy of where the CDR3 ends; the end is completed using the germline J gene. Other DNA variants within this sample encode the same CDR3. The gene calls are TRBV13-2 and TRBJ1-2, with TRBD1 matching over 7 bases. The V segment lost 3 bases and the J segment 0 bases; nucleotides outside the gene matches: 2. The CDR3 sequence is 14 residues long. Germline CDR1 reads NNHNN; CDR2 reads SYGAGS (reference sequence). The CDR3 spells CASGGQGANSDYTF. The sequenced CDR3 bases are TGTGCCAGCGGTGGACAGGGCGCAAACTCC.

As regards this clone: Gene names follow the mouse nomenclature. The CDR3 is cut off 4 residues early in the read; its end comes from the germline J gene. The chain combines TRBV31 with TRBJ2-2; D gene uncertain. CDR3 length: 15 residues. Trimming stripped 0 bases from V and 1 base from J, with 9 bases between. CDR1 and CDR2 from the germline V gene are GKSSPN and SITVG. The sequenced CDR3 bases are TGTGCCTGGAGTCTAGCGAGACAAAACACCGGG. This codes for CAWSLARQNTG. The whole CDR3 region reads CAWSLARQNTGQLYF.

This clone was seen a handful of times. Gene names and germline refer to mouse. The CDR3 sequence: CASGRQGSTEVFF. The CDR3 DNA, read in part, is TGTGCCAGCGGAAGACAGGGGAGCACA. The V call is TRBV13-2, the J call TRBJ1-1; the match to TRBD1 covers 8 bases. The read ends 4 residues early relative to the CDR3; the germline J gene fills the gap. J was trimmed by 4 bases and V by 5 bases; bases with no gene match: 4. The CDR3 runs to 13 residues. Germline-derived CDR1 and CDR2 are NNHNN and SYGAGS (reference sequence).

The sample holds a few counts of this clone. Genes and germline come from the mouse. The CDR3 loop reads CAWSLSEQFF. The CDR3 DNA, read in part, is TGTGCCTGGAGTCTCTCT. The chain uses TRBV31 and TRBJ2-1; D not resolved. The read stops 4 residues short of the end of the CDR3; the missing end is completed from the germline J gene. The germline gives CDR1 GKSSPN, CDR2 SITVG. This CDR3 is built from 10 residues.

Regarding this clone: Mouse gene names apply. The DNA read from the CDR3 is TGTGCTAGCAGTAGCCTGGGACAGGGGAACACCGGG. Translating it yields CASSSLGQGNTG. The complete CDR3 reads CASSSLGQGNTGQLYF. This chain links TRBV17 with TRBJ2-2, with TRBD1 identical over 10 bases. The read gets to within 4 residues of the CDR3 end, and the germline J gene fills in the rest. Looked up from germline, CDR1 is MNHDT and CDR2 is YYDKIL. V shed 3 bases, J shed 2 bases, and the junction held 3 bases outside the gene matches. This CDR3 region has 16 residues.

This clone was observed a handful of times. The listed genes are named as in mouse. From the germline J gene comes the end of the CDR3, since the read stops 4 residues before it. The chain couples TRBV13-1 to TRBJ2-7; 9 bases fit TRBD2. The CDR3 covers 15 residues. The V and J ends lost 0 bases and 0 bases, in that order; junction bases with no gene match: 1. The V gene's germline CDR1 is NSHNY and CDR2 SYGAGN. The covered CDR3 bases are TGTGCCAGCAGTGATGACTGGGGGGACTCCTAT. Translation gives CASSDDWGDSY. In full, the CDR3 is CASSDDWGDSYEQYF.

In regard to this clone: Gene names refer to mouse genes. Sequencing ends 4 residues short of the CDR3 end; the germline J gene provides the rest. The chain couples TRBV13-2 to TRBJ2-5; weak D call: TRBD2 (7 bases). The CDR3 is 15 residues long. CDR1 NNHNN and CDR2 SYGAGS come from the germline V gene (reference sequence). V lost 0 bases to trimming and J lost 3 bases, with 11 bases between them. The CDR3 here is CASGDGGARQDTQYF. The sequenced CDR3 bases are TGTGCCAGCGGTGATGGGGGGGCGCGGCAAGAC.

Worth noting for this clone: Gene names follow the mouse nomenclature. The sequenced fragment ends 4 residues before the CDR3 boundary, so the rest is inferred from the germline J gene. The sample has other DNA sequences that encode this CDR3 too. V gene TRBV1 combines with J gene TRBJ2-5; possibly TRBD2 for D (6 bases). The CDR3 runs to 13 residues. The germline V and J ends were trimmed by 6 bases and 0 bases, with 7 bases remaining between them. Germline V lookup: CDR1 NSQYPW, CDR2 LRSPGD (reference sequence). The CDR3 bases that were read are TGCACCTGCAGCGGGGGGAACCAAGAC. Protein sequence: CTCSGGNQD. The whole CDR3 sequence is CTCSGGNQDTQYF.

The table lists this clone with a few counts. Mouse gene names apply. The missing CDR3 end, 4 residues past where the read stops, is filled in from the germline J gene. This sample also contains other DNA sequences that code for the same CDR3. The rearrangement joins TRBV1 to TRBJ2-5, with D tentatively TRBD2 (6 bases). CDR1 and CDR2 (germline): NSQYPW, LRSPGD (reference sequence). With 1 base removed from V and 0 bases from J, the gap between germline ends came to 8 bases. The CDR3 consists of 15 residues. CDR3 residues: CTCSAAGANQDTQYF. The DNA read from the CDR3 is TGCACCTGCAGTGCAGCTGGGGCTAACCAAGAC.

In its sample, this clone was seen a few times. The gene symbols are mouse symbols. This CDR3 is CASSIVRSQNTLYF. The part of the CDR3 DNA that was read is TGTGCCAGCAGTATAGTCAGGAGTCAAAAC. The genes are TRBV19 and TRBJ2-4; no clear D gene. The sequence runs out 4 residues before the end of the CDR3; the remainder is reconstructed from the germline J gene. Germline V gene sequence: CDR1 FNHDT, CDR2 SITEND (reference sequence). V shed 0 bases and J shed 0 bases, with 5 bases lying between them. The CDR3 totals 14 residues.

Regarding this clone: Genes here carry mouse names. The CDR3 bases that were read are TGTGCCAGCAGCCCCGGGACAGCCTTGGCT. Its translation: CASSPGTALA. The complete CDR3 reads CASSPGTALAEQFF. The chain employs TRBV14 and TRBJ2-1; 7 nucleotides align to TRBD1. The CDR3 goes on 4 residues after the read ends, and that part is filled in from the germline J gene. CDR1 and CDR2 (germline): SGHDT, FRDEAV. This CDR3 is 14 amino acids long. The whole variable domain, remainder taken from reference TRBV14 and TRBJ2-1, is EAGVTQSPRYAVLQEGQAVSFWCDPISGHDTLYWYQQPRDQGPQLLVYFRDEAVIDNSQLPSDRFSAVRPKGTNSTLKIQSAKQGDTATYLCASSPGTALAEQFFGPGTRLTVL.

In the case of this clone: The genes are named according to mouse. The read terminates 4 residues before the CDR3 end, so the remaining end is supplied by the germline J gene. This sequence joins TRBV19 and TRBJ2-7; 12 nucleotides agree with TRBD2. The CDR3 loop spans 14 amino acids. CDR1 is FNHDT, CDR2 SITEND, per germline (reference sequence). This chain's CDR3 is CASRWTGGGYEQYF. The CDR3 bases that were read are TGTGCCAGCAGGTGGACTGGGGGGGGATAT.

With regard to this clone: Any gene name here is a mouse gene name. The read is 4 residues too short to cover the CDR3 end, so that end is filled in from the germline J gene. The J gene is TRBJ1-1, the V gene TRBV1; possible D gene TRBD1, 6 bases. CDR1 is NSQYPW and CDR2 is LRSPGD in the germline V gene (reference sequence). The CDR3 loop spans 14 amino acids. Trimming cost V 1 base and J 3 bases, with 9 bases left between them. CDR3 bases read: TGCACCTGCAGTGCAGGAGCAGGGGACACA. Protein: CTCSAGAGDT. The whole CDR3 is CTCSAGAGDTEVFF.